This TCR beta chain was captured by sequencing in a study of cytomegalovirus exposure and HLA in healthy donors (dated by TCRdb to 2017 to 2019). Concerning the study at large: An earlier analysis of approximately 600 of the donors reported about 290 Gb of sequence data and about 100 million unique TCR beta sequences from 190 million or so T cells. The study aimed to test whether cataloging public T cell receptors could reveal signatures of past pathogen exposure. Around 320 gigabases of sequencing data and tens of millions of unique TCR sequences were included in an early release covering over 600 HLA-typed donors. A later genetic analysis took genome-wide SNP genotypes for about 55% of the 666 donors and used that subset as a discovery cohort. All discovery cohort repertoires had been generated using a single sequencing platform. Of the approximately 400 genotyped donors, 81% fell in the genetic ancestry cluster associated with self-reported Caucasian donors. Rather than using new phenotypic data, the later analysis identified candidate immune exposures from TCR beta sequences and from how often those sequences occurred across donors. To predict cytomegalovirus infection status, the study brought together high-throughput TCR immunosequencing, statistical association of individual TCRs with disease status, and machine learning. A later analysis re-examined previously published TCR beta repertoires from around 670 donors and added high-resolution HLA genotyping to investigate patterns of TCR occurrence. The study profiled the T cell repertoires of 500 to 800 subjects by immunosequencing and related them to cytomegalovirus serostatus. Across 300 to 500 genotyped donors of the cohort, an average of roughly 250,000 unique TCR beta nucleotide sequences per donor were sequenced, and roughly 20% of those sequences were non-productive. Roughly five DR-DQ haplotypes were handled as single units for association and clustering, since linkage in the cohort was strong. The number of donors typed differed by locus, with roughly 629-640 for A, B, C, DRB1 and DQB1, around 500 for DQA1, some 570 for DPA1, and around 430 for DPB1. Donor age, sex, ethnicity and CMV serostatus were compiled alongside the repertoire data. A separate validation cohort of over 95 different subjects was used in addition to the 666-subject first cohort. An earlier analysis of 587 of the donors used high-throughput TCR beta sequencing to judge whether each TCR beta V gene segment behaved as functional or pseudogenic. Class I and class II HLA loci were covered by the typing at four-digit resolution.

The cohort was made up of 666 healthy bone marrow donors. All cohort members were sampled while nominally healthy, although unrecorded immune exposures were likely present. The donor tested CMV seropositive and was one of the 289 seropositive cohort members. Each donor provided a peripheral blood sample, and peripheral blood mononuclear cells were used for TCR beta sequencing. Genomic DNA extraction from the blood cell samples was performed with the Qiagen DNeasy Blood Extraction Kit. The library relied on the immunoSEQ multiplex PCR assay. For the multiplex PCR, a mixture combining 60 forward primers for TCR Vbeta segments and 13 reverse primers for TCR Jbeta segments was used. The CDR3 region of rearranged TCR beta genes was amplified from genomic DNA by a multiplex PCR assay. The amplified TCR beta libraries were sequenced on the Illumina HiSeq System as 87-base-pair reads. On the authors' methods: A later analysis tallied around 87 million unique TCR beta chains across the 600 to 700 repertoires, and roughly 11 million of those chains were shared by two or more donors. A nearest-neighbor algorithm error-corrected the raw reads and collapsed the reads into unique sequences, merging closely related sequences to remove PCR and sequencing errors. Alignment of CDR3 sequences to IMGT reference sequences was used to assign V, D and J gene segments. For a sequence to be retained, at least a six-nucleotide match to both a V gene segment and a J gene segment was required. A rearrangement was called productive if the CDR3 had no stop codons and remained in frame with V and J, and every other rearrangement was called non-productive. Following IMGT convention, CDR3 was defined as the stretch from the second conserved V-encoded cysteine up to the conserved J-encoded phenylalanine. The earlier analysis of about 610 of the donors excluded sequences that lacked an unambiguous match to a single V gene segment. An earlier analysis of a few hundred of the donors called V segments functional above 56.7% productive rearrangements and segregating when the between-donor standard deviation exceeded 5%. A statistical classification framework was built to diagnose cytomegalovirus status from the catalog of TCR beta chain sequences. In a later analysis, TCR nucleotide sequences were compared against IMGT/GENE-DB human TR gene sequences so that V and J genes could be assigned. A later analysis assigned CDR3 sequences and most-parsimonious VDJ recombination scenarios with the TCRdist pipeline. In a later analysis, every TCR beta chain was defined by the combination of its CDR3 amino acid sequence and its V-gene family, and reads without a unique V-gene family were dropped. As a way to deal with suspected cross-contamination and a sequencing artifact, a later analysis dropped 450 to 700 nucleotide sequences that were highly shared and had low generation probability. A later analysis calculated a clonal expansion index for each public chain from normalized within-repertoire ranks of inferred template counts. In a later analysis, generation probabilities were computed with a VDJ recombination model fitted to out-of-frame rearrangements, and the resulting probabilities were checked against IGoR. Hypergeometric tests were used in a later analysis to score TCR-TCR, TCR-HLA and TCR-CMV co-occurrence, with a repertoire-size bias correction applied to the TCR pairs. False discovery rates were estimated in a later analysis by permuting HLA or CMV assignments 20 times. In a later analysis, co-occurring TCRs were grouped using DBSCAN, with TCRdist sequence similarity added in when clustering inside HLA-allele-positive subsets. Repertoires with fewer than 30,000 or more than 120,000 public chains, plus five repertoires with anomalous nucleotide sharing, were excluded from co-occurrence clustering. TCRdb provides this immuneACCESS table in a form limited to in-frame rearrangements. Some clones are lacking; in checked studies, under half of them reflect an unresolved V gene, and why the rest are absent is not known. V and J calls and clone size follow that table, whereas D and trimming were derived from the DNA. Across this sample there are 120,000 to 150,000 clones, with roughly 78% seen only once. Over 2.5% of the sample lies in the top ten.

Comment on this clone: Its antigen is still unknown. Per-base quality was not reported, and no clone a single base away is much larger than it.

Broad study findings and their caveats: Three of the identified cytomegalovirus-associated TCR beta chains were confirmed in vitro to be specific for cytomegalovirus antigens. Most TCR sequences were seen in very few donors, while some public TCRs were found in many individuals. The only immune exposure information available for the cohort was CMV serostatus. A group of highly shared sequence variants was considered likely to be a technical artifact of the sequencing pipeline. Because HLA typing was unavailable for some donors at each locus, only the typed subset was used in association tests. A later genetic analysis reported fewer N-insertions in productive TCRs among donors in an Asian-associated ancestry cluster than the roughly 620-donor mean. Because the 87-base-pair reads could not distinguish some IMGT-functional V segments, including TRBV6-2 and TRBV6-3, those segments were excluded. Linkage disequilibrium might explain the correlated functional status among segregating V segments, but an unknown experimental factor could not be ruled out. Sequencing depth was assumed to be roughly uniform across donors in the presence/absence analyses, though that assumption may not hold. The authors suggested that the approach could potentially be generalized to other disease states and immunological phenotypes. In both the original and validation cohorts, the classifier was reported to diagnose cytomegalovirus status with high specificity and sensitivity. In a later genetic analysis, a missense DCLRE1C variant was associated with V-gene and J-gene trimming of TCR beta chains, and the association was replicated in an independent cohort. Assigning TCR associations to individual alleles was difficult when HLA alleles, especially DR and DQ, strongly co-occurred. Specific HLA alleles were associated with 16,951 TCR beta sequences at a false discovery rate of 0.05 in a later analysis. This cohort had only TCR beta chains sequenced, and the lack of alpha or paired-chain data limited which features could be detected. A later analysis found that HLA-associated TCR beta chains were more clonally expanded and had lower generation probabilities than equally common non-associated chains. In an earlier analysis of roughly 560 of the donors, most TCR beta V segments were observed in productive rearrangements about 87% or about 30% of the time, broadly matching IMGT annotations. Because counts were too low, about 18 rarely observed V segments, including chromosome 9 orphons, were left out of the earlier analysis of roughly 600 of the donors. According to a later analysis, most CMV-associated TCR beta chains appeared to be HLA-restricted, and the HLA associations seemed to be driven largely by CMV exposure. In a later analysis, TCR association rates were found to vary across HLA loci, with the most associated TCRs seen for DRB1 alleles and the fewest for HLA-C alleles. A further reported finding was that TCR beta sequences accurately predicted the HLA-A and HLA-B alleles for most subjects in the first cohort. According to a later analysis, parvovirus B19, influenza, CMV and Epstein-Barr virus appeared linked to several top co-occurrence clusters. The study gave a list of 150 to 200 TCR beta chains associated with cytomegalovirus.

Reading from cysteine to phenylalanine, the CDR3 counts 16 amino acids. The read is trimmed to its CDR3 DNA, 48 bases read in frame from base 1. Per the germline V gene, SGHRS is the CDR1 and YFSETQ is the CDR2. Trimming costs V 5 bases and J 0 bases, and their ends lie 15 bases apart. The chain uses TRBV5-1 and TRBJ2-1, with no confident D gene call. The origin of this receptor is a man in his forties in good health and CMV-seropositive. The material sequenced was PBMCs. The DNA sequence follows: TGCGCCAGCAGTCCCGAGGTTCCGAGCTCCTACAATGAGCAGTTCTTC. Protein translation: CASSPEVPSSYNEQFF.